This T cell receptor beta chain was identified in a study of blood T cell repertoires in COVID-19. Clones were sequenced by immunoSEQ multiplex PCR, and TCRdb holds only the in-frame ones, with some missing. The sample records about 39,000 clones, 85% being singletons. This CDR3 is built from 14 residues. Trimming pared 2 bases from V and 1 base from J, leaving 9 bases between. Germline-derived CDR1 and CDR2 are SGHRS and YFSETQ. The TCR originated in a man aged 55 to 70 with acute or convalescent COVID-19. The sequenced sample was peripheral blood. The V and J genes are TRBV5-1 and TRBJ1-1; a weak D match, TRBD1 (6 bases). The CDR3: CASSLKGENTEAFF. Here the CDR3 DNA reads TGCGCCAGCAGCTTAAAGGGGGAGAACACTGAAGCTTTCTTT.